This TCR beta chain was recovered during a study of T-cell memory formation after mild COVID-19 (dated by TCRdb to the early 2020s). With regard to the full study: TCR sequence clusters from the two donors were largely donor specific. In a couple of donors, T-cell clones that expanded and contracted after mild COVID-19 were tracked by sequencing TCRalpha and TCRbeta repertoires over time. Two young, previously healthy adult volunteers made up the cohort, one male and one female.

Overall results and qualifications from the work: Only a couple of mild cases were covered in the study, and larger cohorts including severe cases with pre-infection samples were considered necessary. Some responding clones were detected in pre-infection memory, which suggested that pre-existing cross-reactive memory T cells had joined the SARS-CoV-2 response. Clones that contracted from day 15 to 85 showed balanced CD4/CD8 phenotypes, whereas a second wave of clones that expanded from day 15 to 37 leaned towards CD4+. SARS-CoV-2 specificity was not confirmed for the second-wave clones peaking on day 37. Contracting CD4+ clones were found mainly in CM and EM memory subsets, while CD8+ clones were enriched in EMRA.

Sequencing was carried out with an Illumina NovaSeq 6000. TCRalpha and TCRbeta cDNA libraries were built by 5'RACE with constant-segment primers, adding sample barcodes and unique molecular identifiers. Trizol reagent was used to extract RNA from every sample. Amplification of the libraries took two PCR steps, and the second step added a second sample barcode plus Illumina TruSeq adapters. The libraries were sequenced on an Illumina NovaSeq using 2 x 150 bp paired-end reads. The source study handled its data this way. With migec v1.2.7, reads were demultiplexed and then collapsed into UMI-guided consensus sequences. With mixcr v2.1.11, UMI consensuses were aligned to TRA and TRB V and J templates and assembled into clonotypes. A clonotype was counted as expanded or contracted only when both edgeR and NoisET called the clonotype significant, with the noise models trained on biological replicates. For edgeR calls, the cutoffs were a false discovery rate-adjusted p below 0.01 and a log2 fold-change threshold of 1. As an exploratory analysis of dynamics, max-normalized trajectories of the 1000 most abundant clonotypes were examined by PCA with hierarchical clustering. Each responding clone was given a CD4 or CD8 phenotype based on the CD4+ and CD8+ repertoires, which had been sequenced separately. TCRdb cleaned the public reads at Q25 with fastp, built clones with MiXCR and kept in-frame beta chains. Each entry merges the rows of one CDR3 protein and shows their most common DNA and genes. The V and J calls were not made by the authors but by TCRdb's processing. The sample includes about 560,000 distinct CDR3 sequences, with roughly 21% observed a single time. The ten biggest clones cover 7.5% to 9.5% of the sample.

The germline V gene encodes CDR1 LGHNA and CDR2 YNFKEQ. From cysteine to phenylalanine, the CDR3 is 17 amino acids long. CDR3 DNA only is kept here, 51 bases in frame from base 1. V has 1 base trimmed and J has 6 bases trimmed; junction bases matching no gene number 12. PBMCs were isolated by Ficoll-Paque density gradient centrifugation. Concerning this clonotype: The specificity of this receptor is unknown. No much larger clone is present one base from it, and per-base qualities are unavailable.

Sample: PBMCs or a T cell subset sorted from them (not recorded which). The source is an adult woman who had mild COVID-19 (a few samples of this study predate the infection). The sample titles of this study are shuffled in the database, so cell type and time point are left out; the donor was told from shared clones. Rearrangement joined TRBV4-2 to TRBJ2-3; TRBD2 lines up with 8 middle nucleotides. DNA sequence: TGTGCCAGCAGCCAAGCCACTAGCGGATTAAGGGGCGATACGCAGTATTTT. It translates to CASSQATSGLRGDTQYF.